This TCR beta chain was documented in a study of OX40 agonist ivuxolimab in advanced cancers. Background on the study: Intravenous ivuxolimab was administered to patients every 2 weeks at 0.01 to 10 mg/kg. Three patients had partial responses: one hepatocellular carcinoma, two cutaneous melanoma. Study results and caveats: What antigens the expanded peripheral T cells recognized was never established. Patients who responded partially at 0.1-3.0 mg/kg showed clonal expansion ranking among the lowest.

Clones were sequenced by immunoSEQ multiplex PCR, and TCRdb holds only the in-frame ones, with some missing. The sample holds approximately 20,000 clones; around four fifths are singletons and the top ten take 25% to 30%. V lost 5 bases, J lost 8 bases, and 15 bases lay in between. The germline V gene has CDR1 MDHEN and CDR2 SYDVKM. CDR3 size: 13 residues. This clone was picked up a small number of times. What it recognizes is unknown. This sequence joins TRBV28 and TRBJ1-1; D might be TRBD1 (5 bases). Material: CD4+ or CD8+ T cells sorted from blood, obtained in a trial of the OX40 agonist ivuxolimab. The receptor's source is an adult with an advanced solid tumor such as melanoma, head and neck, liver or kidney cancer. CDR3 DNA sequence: TGTGCCAGCAGTACCGGGGACCTAGGCGAAGCTTTCTTT. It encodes CASSTGDLGEAFF. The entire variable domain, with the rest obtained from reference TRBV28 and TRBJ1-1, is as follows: DVKVTQSSRYLVKRTGEKVFLECVQDMDHENMFWYRQDPGLGLRLIYFSYDVKMKEKGDIPEGYSVSREKKERFSLILESASTNQTSMYLCASSTGDLGEAFFGQGTRLTVV.